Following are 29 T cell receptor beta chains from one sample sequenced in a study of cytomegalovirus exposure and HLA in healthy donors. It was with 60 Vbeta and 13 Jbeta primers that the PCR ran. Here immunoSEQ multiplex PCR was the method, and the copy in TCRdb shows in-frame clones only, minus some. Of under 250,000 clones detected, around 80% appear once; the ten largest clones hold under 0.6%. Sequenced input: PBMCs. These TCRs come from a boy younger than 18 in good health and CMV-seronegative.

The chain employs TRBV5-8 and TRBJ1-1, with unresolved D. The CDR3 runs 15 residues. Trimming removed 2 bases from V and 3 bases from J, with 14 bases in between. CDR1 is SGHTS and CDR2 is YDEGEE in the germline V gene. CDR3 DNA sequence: TGTGCCAGCAGCTTAGGAGGTCCCGCGGACACTGAAGCTTTCTTT. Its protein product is CASSLGGPADTEAFF.

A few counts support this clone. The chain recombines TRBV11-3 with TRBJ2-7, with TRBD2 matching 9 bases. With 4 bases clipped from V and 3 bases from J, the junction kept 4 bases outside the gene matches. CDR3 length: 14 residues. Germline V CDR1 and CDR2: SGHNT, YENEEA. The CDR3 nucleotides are TGTGCCAGCAGCTATCAGACTAGCGGCTACGAGCAGTACTTC. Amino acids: CASSYQTSGYEQYF. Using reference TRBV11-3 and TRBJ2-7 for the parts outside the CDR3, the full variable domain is EAGVVQSPRYKIIEKKQPVAFWCNPISGHNTLYWYLQNLGQGPELLIRYENEEAVDDSQLPKDRFSAERLKGVDSTLKIQPAELGDSAVYLCASSYQTSGYEQYFGPGTRLTVT.

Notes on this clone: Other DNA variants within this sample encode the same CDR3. CDR3 nucleotides: TGTGCCAGCAGCTTGGGACAGGGGGTCTCCTACGAGCAGTACTTC. Translation: CASSLGQGVSYEQYF. The chain joins TRBV7-2 to TRBJ2-7; 11 positions agree with TRBD1. The CDR3 consists of 15 residues. V was pared by 3 bases and J by 0 bases, with 1 base of the junction left unmatched. Germline V gene data show CDR1 as SGHTA and CDR2 as FQGNSA.

In nucleotides, the CDR3 is TGCGCCAGCAGCTTGCCAGTCGCCCCCAAGATGAACACTGAAGCTTTCTTT. This codes for CASSLPVAPKMNTEAFF. V gene TRBV5-1 combines with J gene TRBJ1-1; unclear D gene. V was trimmed by 1 base and J by 0 bases, leaving 16 bases between them. CDR3 length: 17 residues. Germline-derived CDR1 and CDR2 are SGHRS and YFSETQ.

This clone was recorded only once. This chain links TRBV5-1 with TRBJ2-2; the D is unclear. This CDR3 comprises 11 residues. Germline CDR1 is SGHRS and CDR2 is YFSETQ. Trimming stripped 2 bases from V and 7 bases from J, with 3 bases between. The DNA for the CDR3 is TGCGCCAGCAGCTTCTTCGGGGAGCTGTTTTTT. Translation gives CASSFFGELFF.

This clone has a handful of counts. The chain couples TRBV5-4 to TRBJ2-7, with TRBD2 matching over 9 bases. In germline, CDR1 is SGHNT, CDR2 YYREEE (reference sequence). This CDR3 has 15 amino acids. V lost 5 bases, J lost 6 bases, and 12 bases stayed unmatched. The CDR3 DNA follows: TGTGCCAGCAGAATAATGGGCGGGAGGGCCTCCGAGCAGTACTTC. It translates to CASRIMGGRASEQYF.

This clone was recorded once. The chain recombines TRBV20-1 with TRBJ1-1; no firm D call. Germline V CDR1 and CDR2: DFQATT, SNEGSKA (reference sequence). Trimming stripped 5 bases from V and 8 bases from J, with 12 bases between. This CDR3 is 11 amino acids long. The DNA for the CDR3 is TGCAGTGCTGGAAGGAGGGTCGAAGCTTTCTTT. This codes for CSAGRRVEAFF.

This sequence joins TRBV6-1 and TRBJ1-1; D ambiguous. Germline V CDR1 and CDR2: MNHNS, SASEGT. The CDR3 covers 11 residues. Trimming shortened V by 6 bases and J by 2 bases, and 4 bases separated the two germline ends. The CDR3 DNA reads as TGTGCCAGCAGCACTAACACTGAAGCTTTCTTT. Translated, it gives CASSTNTEAFF.

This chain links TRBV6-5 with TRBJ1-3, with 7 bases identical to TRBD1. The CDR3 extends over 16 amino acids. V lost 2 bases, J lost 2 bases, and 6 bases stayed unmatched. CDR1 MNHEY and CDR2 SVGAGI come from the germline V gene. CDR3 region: CASSYNFQGAGNTIYF. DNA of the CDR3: TGTGCCAGCAGTTACAACTTCCAGGGGGCTGGAAACACCATATATTTT.

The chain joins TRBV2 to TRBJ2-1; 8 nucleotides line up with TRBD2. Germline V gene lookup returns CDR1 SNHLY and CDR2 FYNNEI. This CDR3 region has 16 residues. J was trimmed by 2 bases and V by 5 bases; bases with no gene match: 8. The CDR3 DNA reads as TGTGCCAGCAGTCTTAACGGGGGGGGCACCTACAATGAGCAGTTCTTC. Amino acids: CASSLNGGGTYNEQFF.

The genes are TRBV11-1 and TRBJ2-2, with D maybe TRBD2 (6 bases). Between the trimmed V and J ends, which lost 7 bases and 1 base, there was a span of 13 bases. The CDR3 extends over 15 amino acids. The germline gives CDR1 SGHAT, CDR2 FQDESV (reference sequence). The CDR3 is CASMRGGGNTGELFF. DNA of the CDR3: TGTGCCAGCATGCGGGGTGGGGGGAACACCGGGGAGCTGTTTTTT.

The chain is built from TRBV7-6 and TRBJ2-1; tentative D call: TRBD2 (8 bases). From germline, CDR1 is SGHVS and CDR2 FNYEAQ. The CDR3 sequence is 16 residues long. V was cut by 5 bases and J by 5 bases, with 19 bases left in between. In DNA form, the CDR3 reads TGTGCCAGCAGCCCAGGGGGGGCGGGGGGACACAATGAGCAGTTCTTC. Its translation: CASSPGGAGGHNEQFF.

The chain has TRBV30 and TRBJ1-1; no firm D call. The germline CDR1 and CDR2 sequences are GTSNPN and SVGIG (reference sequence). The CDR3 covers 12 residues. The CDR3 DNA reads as TGTGCTCGTTCGGGGATGAACACTGAAGCTTTCTTT. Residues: CARSGMNTEAFF.

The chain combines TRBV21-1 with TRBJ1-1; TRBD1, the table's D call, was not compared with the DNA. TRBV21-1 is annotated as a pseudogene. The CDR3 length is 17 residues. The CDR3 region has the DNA TGTGCCAGCAGCAAACTATGGCAGGTCCTCATGAACACTGAAGCTTTCTTT. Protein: CASSKLWQVLMNTEAFF.

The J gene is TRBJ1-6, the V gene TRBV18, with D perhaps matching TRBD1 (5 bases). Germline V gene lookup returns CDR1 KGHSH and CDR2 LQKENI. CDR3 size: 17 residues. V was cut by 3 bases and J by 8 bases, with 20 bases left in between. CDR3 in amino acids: CASSPQRAREGDSPLHF. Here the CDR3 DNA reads TGTGCCAGCTCACCGCAAAGGGCTAGAGAAGGGGATTCACCCCTCCACTTT.

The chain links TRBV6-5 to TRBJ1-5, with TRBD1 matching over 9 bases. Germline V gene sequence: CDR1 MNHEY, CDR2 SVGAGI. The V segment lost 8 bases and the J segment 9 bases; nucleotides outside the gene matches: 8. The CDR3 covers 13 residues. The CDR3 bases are TGTGCCAGCCAAAGGGACAGGGATTGGCCCCAGCATTTT. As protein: CASQRDRDWPQHF.

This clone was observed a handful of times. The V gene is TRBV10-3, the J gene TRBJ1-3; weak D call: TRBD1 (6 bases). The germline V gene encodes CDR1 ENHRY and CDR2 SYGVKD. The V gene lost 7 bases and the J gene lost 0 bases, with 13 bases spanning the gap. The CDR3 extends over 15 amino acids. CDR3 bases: TGTGCCATCACCCGGGACATCAGCTCTGGAAACACCATATATTTT. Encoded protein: CAITRDISSGNTIYF.

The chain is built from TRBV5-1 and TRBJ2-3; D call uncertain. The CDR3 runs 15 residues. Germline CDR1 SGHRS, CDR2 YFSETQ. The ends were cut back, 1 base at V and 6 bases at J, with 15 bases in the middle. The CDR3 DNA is TGCGCCAGCAGCTTGTACAGCTCCTCCGCGGATACGCAGTATTTT. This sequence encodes CASSLYSSSADTQYF.

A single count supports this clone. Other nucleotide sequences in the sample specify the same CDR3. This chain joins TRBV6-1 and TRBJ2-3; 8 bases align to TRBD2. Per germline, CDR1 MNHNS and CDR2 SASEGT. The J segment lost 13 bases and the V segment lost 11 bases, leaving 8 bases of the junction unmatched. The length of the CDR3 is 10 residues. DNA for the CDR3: TGTGCCGGGGGGCACGGGAGGGAGTATTTT. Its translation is CAGGHGREYF.

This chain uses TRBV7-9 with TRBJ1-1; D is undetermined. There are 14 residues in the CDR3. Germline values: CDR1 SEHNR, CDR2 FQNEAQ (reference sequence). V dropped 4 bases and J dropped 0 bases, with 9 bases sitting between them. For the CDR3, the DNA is TGTGCCAGCAGCTCTGGCGGCGTGAACACTGAAGCTTTCTTT. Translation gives CASSSGGVNTEAFF.

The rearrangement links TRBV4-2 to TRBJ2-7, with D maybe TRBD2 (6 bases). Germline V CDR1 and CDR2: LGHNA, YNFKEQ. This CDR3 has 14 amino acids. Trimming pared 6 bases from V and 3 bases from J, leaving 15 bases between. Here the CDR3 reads CASSDGTLGYEQYF. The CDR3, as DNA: TGTGCCAGCAGTGACGGGACTCTCGGCTACGAGCAGTACTTC.

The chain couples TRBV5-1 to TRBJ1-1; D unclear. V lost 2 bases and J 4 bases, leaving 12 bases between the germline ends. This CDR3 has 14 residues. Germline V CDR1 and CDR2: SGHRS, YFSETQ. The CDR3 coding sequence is TGCGCCAGCAGCTTCCAGGTTGGTACCACTGAAGCTTTCTTT. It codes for CASSFQVGTTEAFF.

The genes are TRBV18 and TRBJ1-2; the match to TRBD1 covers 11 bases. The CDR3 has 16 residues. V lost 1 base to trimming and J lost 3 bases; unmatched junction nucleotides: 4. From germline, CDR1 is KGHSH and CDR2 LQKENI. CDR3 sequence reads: CASSPLGTGGDYGYTF. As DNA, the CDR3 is TGTGCCAGCTCACCACTAGGGACAGGGGGTGACTATGGCTACACCTTC.

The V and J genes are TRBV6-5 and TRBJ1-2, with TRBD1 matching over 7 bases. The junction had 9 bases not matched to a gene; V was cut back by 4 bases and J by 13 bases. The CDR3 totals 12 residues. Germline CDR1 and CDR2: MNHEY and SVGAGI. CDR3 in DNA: TGTGCCAGCAGTTTTGGGACAGCGTTCCCCACCTTC. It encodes CASSFGTAFPTF.

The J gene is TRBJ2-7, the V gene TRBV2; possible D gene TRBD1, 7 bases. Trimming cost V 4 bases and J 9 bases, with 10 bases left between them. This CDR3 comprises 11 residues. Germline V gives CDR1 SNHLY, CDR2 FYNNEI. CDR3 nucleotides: TGTGCCAGCAGTGGACAGGGAGGGCAGTACTTC. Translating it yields CASSGQGGQYF.

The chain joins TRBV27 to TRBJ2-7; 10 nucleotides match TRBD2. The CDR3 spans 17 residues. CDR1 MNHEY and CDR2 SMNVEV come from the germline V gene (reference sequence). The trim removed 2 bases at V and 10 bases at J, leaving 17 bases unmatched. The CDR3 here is CASSLKNLAGAKPKQYF. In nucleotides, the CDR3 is TGTGCCAGCAGTTTAAAGAATCTAGCGGGGGCCAAACCTAAACAGTACTTC.

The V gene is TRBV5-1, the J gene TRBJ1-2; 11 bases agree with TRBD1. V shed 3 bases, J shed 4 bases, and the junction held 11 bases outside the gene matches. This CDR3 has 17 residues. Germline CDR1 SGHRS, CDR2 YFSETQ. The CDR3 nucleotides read TGCGCCAGCAGCTCACCCCCGGGACAGGGGGTGGTCTATGGCTACACCTTC. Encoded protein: CASSSPPGQGVVYGYTF.

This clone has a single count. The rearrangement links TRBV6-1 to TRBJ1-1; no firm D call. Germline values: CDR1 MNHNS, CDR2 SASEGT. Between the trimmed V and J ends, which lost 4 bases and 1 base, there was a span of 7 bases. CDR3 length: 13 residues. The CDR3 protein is CASSVHTNTEAFF. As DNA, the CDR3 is TGTGCCAGCAGTGTCCACACGAACACTGAAGCTTTCTTT.

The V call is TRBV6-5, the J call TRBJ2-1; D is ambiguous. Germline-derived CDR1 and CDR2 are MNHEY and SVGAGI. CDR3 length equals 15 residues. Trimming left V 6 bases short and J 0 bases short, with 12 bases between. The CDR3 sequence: CASRQRRSSYNEQFF. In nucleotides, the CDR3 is TGTGCCAGCAGACAGAGAAGAAGCTCCTACAATGAGCAGTTCTTC.